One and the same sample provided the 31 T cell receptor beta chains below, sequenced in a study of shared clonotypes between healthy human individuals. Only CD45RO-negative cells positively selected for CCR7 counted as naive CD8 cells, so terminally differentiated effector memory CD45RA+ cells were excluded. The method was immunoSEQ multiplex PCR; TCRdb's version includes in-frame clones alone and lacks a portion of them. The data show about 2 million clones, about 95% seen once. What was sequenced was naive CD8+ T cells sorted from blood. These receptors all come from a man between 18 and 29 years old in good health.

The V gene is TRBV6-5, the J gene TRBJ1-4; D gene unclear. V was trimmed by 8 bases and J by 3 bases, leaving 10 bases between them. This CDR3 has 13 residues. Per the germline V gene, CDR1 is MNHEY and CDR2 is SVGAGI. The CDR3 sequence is CASGQLPNEKLFF. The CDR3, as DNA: TGTGCCAGCGGGCAGCTCCCTAATGAAAAACTGTTTTTT.

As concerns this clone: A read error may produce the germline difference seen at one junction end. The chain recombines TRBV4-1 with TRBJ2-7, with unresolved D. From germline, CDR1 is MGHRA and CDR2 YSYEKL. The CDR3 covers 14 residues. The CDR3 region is CASSQMDGSLVSHF. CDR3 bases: TGCGCCAGCAGCCAAATGGACGGCTCCTTGGTCTCGCACTTC.

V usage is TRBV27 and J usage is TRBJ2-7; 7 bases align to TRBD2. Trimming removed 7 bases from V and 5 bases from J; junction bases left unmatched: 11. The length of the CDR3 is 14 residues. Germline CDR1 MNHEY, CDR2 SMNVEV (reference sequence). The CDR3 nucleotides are TGTGCCAGCACCCCCCTGGGGGGGGTCGACGAGCAGTACTTC. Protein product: CASTPLGGVDEQYF.

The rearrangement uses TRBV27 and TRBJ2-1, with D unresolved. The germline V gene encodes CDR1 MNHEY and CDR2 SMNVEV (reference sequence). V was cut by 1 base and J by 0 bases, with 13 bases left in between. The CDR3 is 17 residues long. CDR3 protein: CASSLLYSQASYNEQFF. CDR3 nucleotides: TGTGCCAGCAGTTTATTGTACTCTCAGGCCTCCTACAATGAGCAGTTCTTC.

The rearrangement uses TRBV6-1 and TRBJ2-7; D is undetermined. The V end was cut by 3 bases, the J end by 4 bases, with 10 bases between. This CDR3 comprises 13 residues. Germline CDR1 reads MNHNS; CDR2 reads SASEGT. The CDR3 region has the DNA TGTGCCAGCAGTGATACTCTTATGTACGAGCAGTACTTC. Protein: CASSDTLMYEQYF.

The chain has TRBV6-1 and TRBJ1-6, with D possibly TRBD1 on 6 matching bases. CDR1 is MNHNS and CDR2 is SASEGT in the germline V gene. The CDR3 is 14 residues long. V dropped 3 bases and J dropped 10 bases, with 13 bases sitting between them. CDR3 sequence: CASSDSGGGSPLHF. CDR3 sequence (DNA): TGTGCCAGCAGTGATTCGGGGGGCGGATCACCCCTCCACTTT.

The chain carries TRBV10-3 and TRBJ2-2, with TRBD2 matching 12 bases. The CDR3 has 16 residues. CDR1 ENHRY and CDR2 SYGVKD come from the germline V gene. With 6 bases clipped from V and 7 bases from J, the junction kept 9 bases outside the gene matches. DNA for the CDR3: TGTGCCATCAGCCCGACTAGCGGGAGTAATAGCGGGGAGCTGTTTTTT. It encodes CAISPTSGSNSGELFF.

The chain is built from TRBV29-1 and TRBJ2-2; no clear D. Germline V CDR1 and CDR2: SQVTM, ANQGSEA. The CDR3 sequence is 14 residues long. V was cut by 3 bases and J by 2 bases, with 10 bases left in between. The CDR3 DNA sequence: TGCAGCGTTGAGGTTCCTAGTAACACCGGGGAGCTGTTTTTT. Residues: CSVEVPSNTGELFF.

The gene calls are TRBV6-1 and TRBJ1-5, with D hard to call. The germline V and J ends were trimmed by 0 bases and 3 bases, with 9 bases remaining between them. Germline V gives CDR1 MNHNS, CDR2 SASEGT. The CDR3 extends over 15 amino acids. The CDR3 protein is CASSEAGYLNQPQHF. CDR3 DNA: TGTGCCAGCAGTGAAGCAGGCTACCTCAATCAGCCCCAGCATTTT.

The CDR3 DNA sequence: TGCGCCAGCAGCGACATGGACAGTTACGAGCAGTACTTC. Translating it yields CASSDMDSYEQYF. The V gene is TRBV4-1, the J gene TRBJ2-7; D possibly corresponds to TRBD1 (6 bases). This CDR3 contains 13 residues. Trimming removed 5 bases at V and 4 bases at J, with 12 bases between. Germline CDR1 and CDR2: MGHRA and YSYEKL.

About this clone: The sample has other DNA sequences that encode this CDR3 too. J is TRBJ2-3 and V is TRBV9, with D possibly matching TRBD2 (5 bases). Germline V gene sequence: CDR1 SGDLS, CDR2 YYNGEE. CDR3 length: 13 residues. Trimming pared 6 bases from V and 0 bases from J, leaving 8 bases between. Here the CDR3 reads CASNGGSTDTQYF. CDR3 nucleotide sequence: TGTGCCAGCAATGGAGGCAGCACAGATACGCAGTATTTT. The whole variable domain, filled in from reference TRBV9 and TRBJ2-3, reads DSGVTQTPKHLITATGQRVTLRCSPRSGDLSVYWYQQSLDQGLQFLIQYYNGEERAKGNILERFSAQQFPDLHSELNLSSLELGDSALYFCASNGGSTDTQYFGPGTRLTVL.

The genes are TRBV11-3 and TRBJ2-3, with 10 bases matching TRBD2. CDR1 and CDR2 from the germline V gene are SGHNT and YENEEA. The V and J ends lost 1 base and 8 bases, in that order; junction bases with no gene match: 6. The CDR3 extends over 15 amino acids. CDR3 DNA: TGTGCCAGCAGCTTAGCTAGCGGGGGTGGAGGTACGCAGTATTTT. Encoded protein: CASSLASGGGGTQYF.

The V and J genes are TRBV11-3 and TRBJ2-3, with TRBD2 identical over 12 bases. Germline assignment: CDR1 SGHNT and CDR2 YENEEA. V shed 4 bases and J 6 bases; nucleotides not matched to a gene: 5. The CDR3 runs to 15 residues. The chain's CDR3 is CASSSQTSGSDTQYF. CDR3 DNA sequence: TGTGCCAGCAGCTCCCAGACTAGCGGGAGTGATACGCAGTATTTT. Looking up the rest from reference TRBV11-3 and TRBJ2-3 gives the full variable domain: EAGVVQSPRYKIIEKKQPVAFWCNPISGHNTLYWYLQNLGQGPELLIRYENEEAVDDSQLPKDRFSAERLKGVDSTLKIQPAELGDSAVYLCASSSQTSGSDTQYFGPGTRLTVL.

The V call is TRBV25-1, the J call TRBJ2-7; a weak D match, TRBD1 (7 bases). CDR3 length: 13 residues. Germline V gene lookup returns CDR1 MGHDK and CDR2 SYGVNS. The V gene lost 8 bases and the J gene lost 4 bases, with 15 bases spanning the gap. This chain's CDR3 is CASRYSGGYEQYF. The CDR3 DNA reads TGTGCCAGCCGGTACTCAGGGGGGTACGAGCAGTACTTC.

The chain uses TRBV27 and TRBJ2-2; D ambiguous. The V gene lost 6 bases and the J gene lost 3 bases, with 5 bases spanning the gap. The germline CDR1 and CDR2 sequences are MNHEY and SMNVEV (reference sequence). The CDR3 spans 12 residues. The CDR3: CASRVYTGELFF. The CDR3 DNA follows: TGTGCCAGCAGGGTGTACACCGGGGAGCTGTTTTTT.

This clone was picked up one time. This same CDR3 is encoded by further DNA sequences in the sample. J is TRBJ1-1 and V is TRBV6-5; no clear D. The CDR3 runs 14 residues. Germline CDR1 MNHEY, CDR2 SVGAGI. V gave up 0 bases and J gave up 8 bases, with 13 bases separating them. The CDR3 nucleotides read TGTGCCAGCAGTTACTCGAGCCAGGCCGCCGAAGCTTTCTTT. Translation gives CASSYSSQAAEAFF.

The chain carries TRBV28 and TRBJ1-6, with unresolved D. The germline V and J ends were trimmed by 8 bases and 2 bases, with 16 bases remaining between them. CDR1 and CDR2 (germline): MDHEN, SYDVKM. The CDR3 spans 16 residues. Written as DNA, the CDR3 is TGTGCCAGCGGGCAGCTTAAATCCCCCTATAATTCACCCCTCCACTTT. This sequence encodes CASGQLKSPYNSPLHF. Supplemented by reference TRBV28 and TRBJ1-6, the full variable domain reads DVKVTQSSRYLVKRTGEKVFLECVQDMDHENMFWYRQDPGLGLRLIYFSYDVKMKEKGDIPEGYSVSREKKERFSLILESASTNQTSMYLCASGQLKSPYNSPLHFGNGTRLTVT.

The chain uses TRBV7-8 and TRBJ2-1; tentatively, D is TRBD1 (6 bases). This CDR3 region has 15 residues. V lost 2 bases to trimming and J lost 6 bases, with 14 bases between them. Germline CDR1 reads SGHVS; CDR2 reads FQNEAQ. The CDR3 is CASSLFAGAGNEQFF. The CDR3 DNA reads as TGTGCCAGCAGCTTATTTGCAGGGGCCGGCAATGAGCAGTTCTTC.

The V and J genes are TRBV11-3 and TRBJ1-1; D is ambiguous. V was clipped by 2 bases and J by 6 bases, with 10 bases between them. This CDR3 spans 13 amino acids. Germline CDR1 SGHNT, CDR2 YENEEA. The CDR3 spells CASSLSDNAEAFF. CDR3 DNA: TGTGCCAGCAGCTTAAGCGACAACGCTGAAGCTTTCTTT.

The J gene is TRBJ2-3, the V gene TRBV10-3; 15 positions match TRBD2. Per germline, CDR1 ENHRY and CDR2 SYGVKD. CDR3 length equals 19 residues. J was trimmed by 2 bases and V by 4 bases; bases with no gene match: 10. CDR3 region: CAISVLGLAGGPDTDTQYF. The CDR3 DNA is TGTGCCATCAGTGTCCTGGGACTAGCGGGGGGTCCCGACACAGATACGCAGTATTTT.

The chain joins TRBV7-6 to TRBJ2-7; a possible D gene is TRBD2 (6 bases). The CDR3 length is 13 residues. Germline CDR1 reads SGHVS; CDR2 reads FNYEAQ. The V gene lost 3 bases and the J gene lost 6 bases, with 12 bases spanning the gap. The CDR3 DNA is TGTGCCAGCAGCTTGGAAACTAGCAGCGAGCAGTACTTC. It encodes CASSLETSSEQYF.

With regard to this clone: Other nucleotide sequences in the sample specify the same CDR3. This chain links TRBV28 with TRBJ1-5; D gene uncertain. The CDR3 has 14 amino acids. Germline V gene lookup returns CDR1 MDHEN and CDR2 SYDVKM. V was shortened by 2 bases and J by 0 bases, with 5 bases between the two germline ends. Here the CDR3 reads CASSLPYSNQPQHF. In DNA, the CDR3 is TGTGCCAGCAGTTTACCCTATAGCAATCAGCCCCAGCATTTT.

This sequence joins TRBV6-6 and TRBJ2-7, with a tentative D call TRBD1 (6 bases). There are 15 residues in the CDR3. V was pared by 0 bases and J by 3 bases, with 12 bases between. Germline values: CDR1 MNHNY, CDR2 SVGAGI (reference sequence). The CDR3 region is CASSYSEAGDYEQYF. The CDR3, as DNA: TGTGCCAGCAGTTACTCCGAGGCAGGGGACTACGAGCAGTACTTC.

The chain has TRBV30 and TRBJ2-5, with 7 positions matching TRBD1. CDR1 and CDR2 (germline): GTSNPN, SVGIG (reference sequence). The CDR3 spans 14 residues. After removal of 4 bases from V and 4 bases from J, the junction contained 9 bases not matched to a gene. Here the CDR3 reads CAWTQTGAGETQYF. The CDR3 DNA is TGTGCCTGGACCCAAACAGGGGCCGGAGAGACCCAGTACTTC.

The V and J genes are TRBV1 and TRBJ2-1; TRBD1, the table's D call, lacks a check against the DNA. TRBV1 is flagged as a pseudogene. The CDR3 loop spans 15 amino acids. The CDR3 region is CTSSQAGFRYNEQFF. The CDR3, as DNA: TGCACCAGCAGCCAAGCAGGGTTTCGCTACAATGAGCAGTTCTTC.

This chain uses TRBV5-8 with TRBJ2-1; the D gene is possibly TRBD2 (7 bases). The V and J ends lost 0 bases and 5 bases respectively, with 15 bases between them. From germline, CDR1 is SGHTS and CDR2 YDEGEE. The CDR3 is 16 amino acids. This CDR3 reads CASSLVRGAGHNEQFF. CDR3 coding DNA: TGTGCCAGCAGCTTGGTTCGGGGGGCAGGACACAATGAGCAGTTCTTC.

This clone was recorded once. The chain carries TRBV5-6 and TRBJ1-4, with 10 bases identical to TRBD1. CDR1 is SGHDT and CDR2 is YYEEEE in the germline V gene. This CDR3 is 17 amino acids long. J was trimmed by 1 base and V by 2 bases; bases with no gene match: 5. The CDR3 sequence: CASSFLGTGVTNEKLFF. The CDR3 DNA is TGTGCCAGCAGCTTTCTTGGGACAGGGGTAACTAATGAAAAACTGTTTTTT.

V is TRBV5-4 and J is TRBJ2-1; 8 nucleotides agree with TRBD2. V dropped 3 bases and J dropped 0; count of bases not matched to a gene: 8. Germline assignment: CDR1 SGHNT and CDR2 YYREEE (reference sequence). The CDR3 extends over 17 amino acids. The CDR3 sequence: CASSSTLAGSSYNEQFF. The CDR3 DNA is TGTGCCAGCAGCTCAACCTTAGCGGGGAGCTCCTACAATGAGCAGTTCTTC.

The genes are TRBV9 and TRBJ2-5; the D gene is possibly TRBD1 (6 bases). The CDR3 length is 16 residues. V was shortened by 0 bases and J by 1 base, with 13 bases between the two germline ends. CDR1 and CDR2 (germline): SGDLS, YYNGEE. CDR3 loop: CASSVGRGGLQETQYF. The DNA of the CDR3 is TGTGCCAGCAGCGTAGGTCGTGGGGGCCTCCAAGAGACCCAGTACTTC.

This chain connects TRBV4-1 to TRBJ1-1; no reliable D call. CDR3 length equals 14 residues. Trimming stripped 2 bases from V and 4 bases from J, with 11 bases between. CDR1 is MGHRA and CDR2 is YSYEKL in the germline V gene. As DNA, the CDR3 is TGCGCCAGCAGCCAACAGCCTACCATCACTGAAGCTTTCTTT. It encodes CASSQQPTITEAFF.

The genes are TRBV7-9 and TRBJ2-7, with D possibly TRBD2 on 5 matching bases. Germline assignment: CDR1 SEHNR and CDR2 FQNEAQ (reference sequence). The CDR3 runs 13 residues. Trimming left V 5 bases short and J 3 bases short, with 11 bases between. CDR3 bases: TGTGCCAGCAGCCCCCCCGAGGGCTACGAGCAGTACTTC. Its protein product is CASSPPEGYEQYF.